One T cell receptor (beta chain) is described in this entry. PCR employed 60 Vbeta and 13 Jbeta primers. Clones were read by immunoSEQ multiplex PCR, and TCRdb kept only the in-frame ones, dropping some. Among fewer than 85,000 clones, more than 75% were seen once, and the ten largest hold about 12%. This entry comes from a study of cytomegalovirus exposure and HLA in healthy donors. V gave up 4 bases and J gave up 3 bases, with 15 bases separating them. The CDR3 contains 15 residues. Germline V CDR1 and CDR2: SGHTS, YDEGEE. Material for sequencing was PBMCs. The chain uses TRBV5-8 and TRBJ2-3; weak D call: TRBD2 (5 bases). This receptor was obtained from a male donor in good health and CMV-seropositive. DNA for the CDR3: TGTGCCAGCAGCCCGAATTGGTCGGGAACAGATACGCAGTATTTT. Translated, it gives CASSPNWSGTDTQYF.